Below are 5 T cell receptor beta chains sequenced from a single sample in a study of PD-1 blockade in classical Hodgkin lymphoma. The table came from immunoSEQ multiplex PCR; TCRdb's copy has only in-frame clones and leaves some out. The sample has more than 45,000 clones, around 73% seen once. There was relapse after autologous stem cell transplantation in every patient, and there was variation in brentuximab vedotin exposure. The specimen was peripheral blood mononuclear cells (PBMCs), collected before the second cycle of nivolumab. All receptors come from a human donor with classical Hodgkin lymphoma.

V and J are TRBV7-3 and TRBJ2-2; 7 nucleotides align to TRBD1. V dropped 4 bases and J dropped 6; count of bases not matched to a gene: 5. The CDR3 extends over 14 amino acids. Germline V gene sequence: CDR1 SGHTA, CDR2 FQGTGA. The CDR3 spells CASSSLGQAGELFF. Here the CDR3 DNA reads TGTGCCAGCAGCTCCCTAGGACAGGCCGGGGAGCTGTTTTTT.

The CDR3 DNA follows: TGTGCCTGGAGTTCAGGGTCTCCAGGGCCCCAGCATTTT. It translates to CAWSSGSPGPQHF. The chain employs TRBV30 and TRBJ1-5, with D perhaps TRBD1 (5 bases). The CDR3 covers 13 residues. The V end was cut by 2 bases, the J end by 9 bases, with 14 bases between. CDR1 GTSNPN and CDR2 SVGIG come from the germline V gene (reference sequence).

The CDR3 sequence is CASSLDRDRAIYGYTF. For the CDR3, the DNA is TGTGCCAGCAGCTTAGACCGGGACAGGGCGATCTATGGCTACACCTTC. The chain is built from TRBV7-9 and TRBJ1-2; 9 bases are shared with TRBD1. The CDR3 covers 16 residues. V lost 1 base and J lost 4; bases outside the gene matches: 7. The germline V gene encodes CDR1 SEHNR and CDR2 FQNEAQ (reference sequence).

This clone came up a few times. The chain combines TRBV15 with TRBJ2-5; D uncertain. The germline CDR1 and CDR2 sequences are LNHNV and YYDKDF (reference sequence). The CDR3 consists of 14 residues. The V end lost 3 bases, the J end lost 0 bases, and 8 bases lay between the germline ends. The CDR3 nucleotides read TGTGCCACCAGCAGTATATCCTACCAAGAGACCCAGTACTTC. Translation: CATSSISYQETQYF.

The chain recombines TRBV10-2 with TRBJ2-3, with D hard to call. The CDR3 runs to 12 residues. CDR1 WSHSY and CDR2 SAAADI come from the germline V gene. With 4 bases removed from V and 7 bases from J, the gap between germline ends came to 9 bases. The CDR3 loop reads CASSVQPNTQYF. In nucleotides, the CDR3 is TGCGCCAGCAGTGTCCAGCCGAATACGCAGTATTTT.